Listed here are 16 T cell receptor beta chains from one sample, sequenced in a study of shared clonotypes between healthy human individuals. Sequenced by immunoSEQ multiplex PCR; TCRdb stores in-frame clones only, minus some. The sample yields some 1,600,000 clones, approximately 98% seen once. Sequenced: naive CD4+ T cells sorted from blood. Subset described: CD45RA+ positively selected. The receptors shown here come from a young man in good health.

The rearrangement links TRBV7-9 to TRBJ2-7, with 7 bases matching TRBD1. Germline V gives CDR1 SEHNR, CDR2 FQNEAQ (reference sequence). V shed 4 bases and J 4 bases; nucleotides not matched to a gene: 4. The CDR3 loop spans 13 amino acids. The CDR3 loop reads CASSSGQRYEQYF. The CDR3, as DNA: TGTGCCAGCAGCTCGGGACAGCGATACGAGCAGTACTTC. The full variable domain, with the rest looked up from reference TRBV7-9 and TRBJ2-7, is DTGVSQNPRHKITKRGQNVTFRCDPISEHNRLYWYRQTLGQGPEFLTYFQNEAQLEKSRLLSDRFSAERPKGSFSTLEIQRTEQGDSAMYLCASSSGQRYEQYFGPGTRLTVT.

The J gene is TRBJ2-7, the V gene TRBV2; 8 positions match TRBD2. CDR1 is SNHLY and CDR2 is FYNNEI in the germline V gene. This CDR3 region has 16 residues. J gave up 4 bases and V 6 bases, and 14 bases lay outside the gene matches. The chain's CDR3 is CASSSPAGVFAYEQYF. CDR3 in DNA: TGTGCCAGCAGCTCTCCAGCGGGAGTTTTTGCTTACGAGCAGTACTTC.

The chain joins TRBV7-2 to TRBJ1-2; 7 nucleotides match TRBD1. Germline CDR1 SGHTA, CDR2 FQGNSA. This CDR3 is 14 amino acids long. With 2 bases clipped from V and 4 bases from J, the junction kept 4 bases outside the gene matches. The CDR3 sequence is CASSLSSGGYGYTF. In DNA, the CDR3 is TGTGCCAGCAGCTTAAGCTCAGGGGGCTATGGCTACACCTTC.

The V call is TRBV7-8, the J call TRBJ2-3; weak D call: TRBD2 (6 bases). Trimming took 6 bases from V and 1 from J, leaving 14 bases between them. Per the germline V gene, CDR1 is SGHVS and CDR2 is FQNEAQ. This CDR3 has 15 residues. The CDR3: CASRHRERGTDTQYF. The CDR3 bases are TGTGCCAGCAGACACCGGGAGCGTGGCACAGATACGCAGTATTTT.

This chain links TRBV11-2 with TRBJ2-2; D is perhaps TRBD2 (5 bases). Germline CDR1 reads SGHAT; CDR2 reads FQNNGV. The CDR3 extends over 14 amino acids. Trimming cost V 5 bases and J 3 bases, with 10 bases left between them. CDR3 bases: TGTGCCAGCAGCCCCGACTACTACACCGGGGAGCTGTTTTTT. Translation: CASSPDYYTGELFF. The full variable domain, completed using reference TRBV11-2 and TRBJ2-2, is EAGVAQSPRYKIIEKRQSVAFWCNPISGHATLYWYQQILGQGPKLLIQFQNNGVVDDSQLPKDRFSAERLKGVDSTLKIQPAKLEDSAVYLCASSPDYYTGELFFGEGSRLTVL.

This clone occurred once. The genes are TRBV29-1 and TRBJ2-7; 9 bases are a match to TRBD1. CDR1 is SQVTM and CDR2 is ANQGSEA in the germline V gene. V gave up 6 bases and J gave up 7 bases; unmatched junction bases: 13. CDR3 length equals 14 residues. CDR3 residues: CSVSPSGQGREQYF. In DNA form, the CDR3 reads TGCAGCGTGTCCCCTTCGGGACAGGGAAGAGAGCAGTACTTC.

The chain combines TRBV13 with TRBJ2-7, with 8 positions matching TRBD2. The CDR3 consists of 16 residues. Per the germline V gene, CDR1 is PRHDT and CDR2 is FYEKMQ (reference sequence). J gave up 1 base and V 10 bases, and 15 bases lay outside the gene matches. The CDR3 DNA reads TGTGCCAATCTGACTAGCGCCCTTCCCAAGTCCTACGAGCAGTACTTC. Its protein product is CANLTSALPKSYEQYF.

The genes are TRBV19 and TRBJ2-3; D assignment may be TRBD1 or TRBD2 (5 bases each). From germline, CDR1 is LNHDA and CDR2 SQIVND (reference sequence). V lost 6 bases, J lost 2 bases, and 15 bases lay in between. The CDR3 consists of 15 residues. CDR3 bases: TGTGCCAGTAGACCCGGGGACGGCCACACAGATACGCAGTATTTT. Its translation: CASRPGDGHTDTQYF.

This chain links TRBV5-1 with TRBJ2-3, with 7 nucleotides matching TRBD2. Germline assignment: CDR1 SGHRS and CDR2 YFSETQ. The CDR3 sequence is 14 residues long. Unmatched junction bases numbered 4, after V lost 4 bases and J lost 2 bases. The CDR3 bases are TGCGCCAGCAGCCACGGGGGGTACACAGATACGCAGTATTTT. Amino acid sequence: CASSHGGYTDTQYF.

The chain carries TRBV5-1 and TRBJ2-5; TRBD2 is a possible D gene (5 bases). Germline V lookup: CDR1 SGHRS, CDR2 YFSETQ. V gave up 0 bases and J gave up 7 bases, with 13 bases separating them. The CDR3 spans 14 residues. The CDR3 bases are TGCGCCAGCAGCTTGGGTAAACTAGAAGGGACCCAGTACTTC. Its translation is CASSLGKLEGTQYF.

The chain carries TRBV10-2 and TRBJ2-3; 8 bases fit TRBD2. CDR1 and CDR2 from the germline V gene are WSHSY and SAAADI. J was trimmed by 4 bases and V by 7 bases; bases with no gene match: 7. CDR3 length: 14 amino acids. CDR3 nucleotides: TGCGCCAGCACCCCAGCGGGAGCGGCAGATACGCAGTATTTT. This codes for CASTPAGAADTQYF.

In DNA form, the CDR3 reads TGTGCCAGCAGCCAATCGGTGGGCGCGCCCTACGAGCAGTACTTC. It yields the protein CASSQSVGAPYEQYF. This chain links TRBV4-2 with TRBJ2-7; D call uncertain. The CDR3 is 15 amino acids. V was trimmed by 2 bases and J by 2 bases, leaving 13 bases between them. The germline CDR1 and CDR2 sequences are LGHNA and YNFKEQ.

V and J are TRBV5-4 and TRBJ1-5; D gene uncertain. CDR3 length equals 16 residues. V was cut by 2 bases and J by 0 bases, with 12 bases left in between. CDR1 SGHNT and CDR2 YYREEE come from the germline V gene (reference sequence). The CDR3 loop is CASSFQWVYSNQPQHF. CDR3 DNA sequence: TGTGCCAGCAGCTTTCAATGGGTTTATAGCAATCAGCCCCAGCATTTT.

V gene TRBV7-2 combines with J gene TRBJ2-1; 8 bases are a match to TRBD2. Per the germline V gene, CDR1 is SGHTA and CDR2 is FQGNSA. V shed 7 bases and J 6 bases; nucleotides not matched to a gene: 8. CDR3 length: 14 residues. In DNA, the CDR3 is TGTGCCAGCATCCATAGCGGGACGGTCAATGAGCAGTTCTTC. Encoded protein: CASIHSGTVNEQFF.

The chain combines TRBV28 with TRBJ2-7, with D unresolved. The V gene's germline CDR1 is MDHEN and CDR2 SYDVKM. V was cut by 7 bases and J by 3 bases, with 13 bases left in between. The CDR3 has 13 amino acids. The DNA of the CDR3 is TGTGCCAGCACCATGGCCAGTCTCTACGAGCAGTACTTC. Amino acids: CASTMASLYEQYF.

The chain recombines TRBV11-2 with TRBJ2-1, with 9 bases aligning to TRBD2. Germline CDR1 and CDR2: SGHAT and FQNNGV. V lost 5 bases, J lost 7 bases, and 9 bases stayed unmatched. The CDR3 is 15 amino acids. CDR3 residues: CASSLLAGLGNEQFF. The DNA for the CDR3 is TGTGCCAGCAGCCTACTAGCGGGCCTGGGGAATGAGCAGTTCTTC.